Below are 2 T cell receptor beta chains sequenced from a single sample in a study of vaccination and CD4 T cells after COVID-19. Documented time point: late sampling 161 to 241 days after vaccination in a few convalescent patients. The treatment is: roughly 10-day PBMC culture with coronavirus spike peptide pools or control peptides (ViraFEST assay). These receptors' antigens are unknown. An Oncomine TCR Beta short-read assay was used to sequence the DNA from cultured CD4+ T cells. Using its own MiXCR run on the PCR reads, TCRdb lists one record per CDR3 protein. The repertoire holds 20,000 to 25,000 distinct CDR3 sequences, with 46% as singletons. The material was CD4+ T cells from blood, cultured in vitro, obtained about 7 months after SARS-CoV-2 vaccination. These receptors were taken from a human donor who had recovered from COVID-19.

This clonotype has just one count. V usage is TRBV20-1 and J usage is TRBJ1-2; D call uncertain. Germline V gene sequence: CDR1 DFQATT, CDR2 SNEGSKA (reference sequence). The V end was cut by 6 bases, the J end by 7 bases, with 18 bases between. This CDR3 comprises 13 residues. The CDR3 nucleotides read TGCAGTGCCGGGGATCGAAACTGGGGTGGCTACACCTTC. Amino acids: CSAGDRNWGGYTF.

J is TRBJ2-7 and V is TRBV6-5; D unresolved. Trimming removed 2 bases from V and 6 bases from J, with 8 bases in between. Germline CDR1 and CDR2: MNHEY and SVGAGI. The CDR3 is 12 residues long. CDR3 in DNA: TGTGCCAGCAGTTACGGGCCAATCGAGCAGTACTTC. It codes for CASSYGPIEQYF.